The 16 T cell receptor beta chains reported below all come from one sample, sequenced in a study of T cells in women clearing cervical HPV infection. The repertoire was sequenced with immunoSEQ multiplex PCR; TCRdb's copy has only in-frame clones and lacks some. The sample spans some 46,000 clones; the ten largest clones claim 35%. Sequenced: blood buffy coat. The receptors originated from a woman between 18 and 69 years old with a cervical HPV16 infection that either progressed to CIN3+ or cleared (not recorded which).

About this clone: The read is 3 residues too short to cover the CDR3 end, so that end is filled in from the germline J gene. This chain uses TRBV11-2 with TRBJ2-5; a possible D gene is TRBD1 (6 bases). The CDR3 has 15 amino acids. Between the trimmed V and J ends, which lost 0 bases and 4 bases, there was a span of 12 bases. From germline, CDR1 is SGHAT and CDR2 FQNNGV. Partial CDR3 DNA: TGTGCCAGCAGCTTAGATTGGGCAGGGGTAGAGACC. Protein: CASSLDWAGVET. The entire CDR3 reads CASSLDWAGVETQYF.

As to this clone: The read terminates 3 residues ahead of where the CDR3 ends, so the germline J gene completes it. The V and J genes are TRBV19 and TRBJ2-7, with 7 bases fitting TRBD1. Trimming removed 5 bases from V and 2 bases from J; junction bases left unmatched: 6. The CDR3 runs 14 residues. Looked up from germline, CDR1 is LNHDA and CDR2 is SQIVND (reference sequence). CDR3 amino acids: CASSPEGAPYEQYF. CDR3 DNA (partial): TGTGCCAGTAGTCCAGAGGGGGCGCCCTACGAG.

A word on this clone: The read comes to an end 3 residues before the CDR3 does, leaving the germline J gene to fill in the end. This chain links TRBV18 with TRBJ2-3; D might be TRBD1 (5 bases). The CDR3 is made up of 14 amino acids. Trimming left V 2 bases short and J 5 bases short, with 11 bases between. Germline V gives CDR1 KGHSH, CDR2 LQKENI. The sequenced CDR3 bases are TGTGCCAGCTCACCAGGGGCCAAGAGAGATACG. Its protein product is CASSPGAKRDT. In full, the CDR3 reads CASSPGAKRDTQYF.

A remark on this clone: The CDR3 goes on 3 residues after the read ends, and that part is filled in from the germline J gene. V and J are TRBV2 and TRBJ2-3; 8 positions match TRBD2. Germline lookup yields CDR1 SNHLY and CDR2 FYNNEI. V was clipped by 2 bases and J by 2 bases; unmatched bases: 9. The CDR3 is 17 residues long. CDR3 bases read: TGTGCCAGCAGTGAACGGGCTGCGGGGGGCCCCACAGATACG. It encodes CASSERAAGGPTDT. Given in full, the CDR3 is CASSERAAGGPTDTQYF.

The sequenced part of the CDR3 DNA is TGTGCCAGCTCGGGGGAGGTAGGAGAGACC. This gives the protein CASSGEVGET. The full-length CDR3 reads as CASSGEVGETQYF. V gene TRBV2 combines with J gene TRBJ2-5; TRBD2 is a possible D gene (6 bases). Read data end 3 residues before the CDR3 end; the end is taken from the germline J gene. Germline V CDR1 and CDR2: SNHLY, FYNNEI. V was clipped by 8 bases and J by 4 bases, with 14 bases between them. The CDR3 consists of 13 residues.

Regarding this clone: The observed sequence ends 3 residues before the CDR3 terminus, with the missing tail filled in from the germline J gene. The gene calls are TRBV18 and TRBJ2-7, with D hard to call. Trimming shortened V by 2 bases and J by 6 bases, and 14 bases separated the two germline ends. Germline-derived CDR1 and CDR2 are KGHSH and LQKENI. CDR3 length equals 14 residues. The sequenced part of the CDR3 DNA is TGTGCCAGCTCACCAGGCCAGGCCACCTCCGAG. It codes for CASSPGQATSE. The full CDR3 protein is CASSPGQATSEQYF. Combining the CDR3 with reference TRBV18 and TRBJ2-7 gives the whole variable domain NAGVMQNPRHLVRRRGQEARLRCSPMKGHSHVYWYRQLPEEGLKFMVYLQKENIIDESGMPKERFSAEFPKEGPSILRIQQVVRGDSAAYFCASSPGQATSEQYFGPGTRLTVT.

Worth noting for this clone: The read ends 3 residues early relative to the CDR3; the germline J gene fills the gap. The rearrangement uses TRBV20-1 and TRBJ2-3, with D maybe TRBD1 (6 bases). The CDR3 sequence is 16 residues long. The germline CDR1 and CDR2 sequences are DFQATT and SNEGSKA (reference sequence). The V end was cut by 1 base, the J end by 2 bases, with 16 bases between. CDR3 bases read: TGCAGTGCTAGAGTTTGGGACACTCAAATCACAGATACG. Translated, it gives CSARVWDTQITDT. The CDR3 in full is CSARVWDTQITDTQYF.

This CDR3 reads CSVDPGNEKLFF. The part of the CDR3 DNA that was read is TGCAGCGTTGACCCCGGTAATGAAAAA. The chain uses TRBV29-1 and TRBJ1-4, with D uncertain. The read is 3 residues too short to cover the CDR3 end, so that end is filled in from the germline J gene. The V end was cut by 3 bases, the J end by 4 bases, with 6 bases between. The CDR3 has 12 amino acids. The germline V gene has CDR1 SQVTM and CDR2 ANQGSEA.

To note about this clone: The read ends 3 residues early relative to the CDR3; the germline J gene fills the gap. The gene calls are TRBV20-1 and TRBJ1-2; 7 nucleotides match TRBD1. This CDR3 comprises 12 residues. The germline V gene has CDR1 DFQATT and CDR2 SNEGSKA (reference sequence). The CDR3 spells CSAHTGVGVYTF. Incomplete CDR3 DNA: TGCAGTGCGCACACAGGGGTCGGCGTC.

In the case of this clone: The read terminates 3 residues before the CDR3 end, so the remaining end is supplied by the germline J gene. The chain has TRBV4-1 and TRBJ2-3; tentatively, D is TRBD2 (6 bases). There are 16 residues in the CDR3. Germline CDR1 reads MGHRA; CDR2 reads YSYEKL. V dropped 3 bases and J dropped 3 bases, with 16 bases sitting between them. Incomplete CDR3 DNA: TGCGCCAGCAGCCAGAGTACGGGACTGAATACAGATACG. Its translation: CASSQSTGLNTDT. The complete CDR3 reads CASSQSTGLNTDTQYF.

To note about this clone: Coverage ceases 3 residues before the CDR3 finishes, and the germline J gene fills in the end. The chain joins TRBV19 to TRBJ2-3, with a possible D match to TRBD2 (6 bases). The CDR3 spans 14 residues. Germline lookup yields CDR1 LNHDA and CDR2 SQIVND (reference sequence). The part of the CDR3 DNA that was read is TGTGCCAGTAGTATGGCAGCGGGCGGCGAGACG. Protein product: CASSMAAGGET. The full CDR3 protein is CASSMAAGGETQYF.

About this clone itself: From the germline J gene comes the end of the CDR3, since the read stops 3 residues before it. The rearrangement joins TRBV7-6 to TRBJ1-6, with 7 bases that match TRBD1. Germline V CDR1 and CDR2: SGHVS, FNYEAQ. This CDR3 is built from 15 residues. Trimming at V came to 2 bases and at J to 9 bases, leaving 7 bases not matched to a gene. CDR3 bases read: TGTGCCAGCAGCTTACAGACAGGGAAGAGTTCACCC. Amino acids: CASSLQTGKSSP. The entire CDR3 is CASSLQTGKSSPLHF.

As regards this clone: The read terminates 3 residues ahead of where the CDR3 ends, so the germline J gene completes it. The gene calls are TRBV2 and TRBJ1-1, with 11 bases lining up with TRBD1. CDR1 and CDR2 (germline): SNHLY, FYNNEI. After removal of 4 bases from V and 7 bases from J, the junction contained 5 bases not matched to a gene. This CDR3 comprises 14 residues. The CDR3 spells CASSGRTGGDEAFF. Incomplete CDR3 DNA: TGTGCCAGCAGTGGACGGACAGGGGGCGATGAA.

For this clone: From the germline J gene comes the end of the CDR3, since the read stops 3 residues before it. This rearrangement joins TRBV7-3 to TRBJ2-3; the match to TRBD1 covers 7 bases. Germline V gene lookup returns CDR1 SGHTA and CDR2 FQGTGA. After removal of 5 bases from V and 1 base from J, the junction contained 6 bases not matched to a gene. This CDR3 has 15 residues. CDR3 region: CASSQGQPGTDTQYF. The part of the CDR3 DNA that was read is TGTGCCAGCAGCCAGGGACAGCCTGGCACAGATACG.

Note on this clone: The read stops 3 residues short of the end of the CDR3; the missing end is completed from the germline J gene. The rearrangement uses TRBV7-9 and TRBJ1-4; D remains unclear. This CDR3 has 14 residues. The germline V gene encodes CDR1 SEHNR and CDR2 FQNEAQ (reference sequence). CDR3 protein: CASSLQAPNSPLFF. The covered CDR3 bases are TGTGCCAGCAGCTTACAGGCTCCTAATTCACCA.

Comment on this clone: Coverage ceases 3 residues before the CDR3 finishes, and the germline J gene fills in the end. The gene calls are TRBV7-9 and TRBJ2-3; either TRBD1 or TRBD2 may supply D (5 bases each). The CDR3 has 13 residues. Germline CDR1 and CDR2: SEHNR and FQNEAQ (reference sequence). The part of the CDR3 DNA that was read is TGTGCCAGCAGGAGGGGAAGGTTGGAGGCG. The encoded protein is CASRRGRLEA. The full CDR3 protein reads CASRRGRLEAQYF.